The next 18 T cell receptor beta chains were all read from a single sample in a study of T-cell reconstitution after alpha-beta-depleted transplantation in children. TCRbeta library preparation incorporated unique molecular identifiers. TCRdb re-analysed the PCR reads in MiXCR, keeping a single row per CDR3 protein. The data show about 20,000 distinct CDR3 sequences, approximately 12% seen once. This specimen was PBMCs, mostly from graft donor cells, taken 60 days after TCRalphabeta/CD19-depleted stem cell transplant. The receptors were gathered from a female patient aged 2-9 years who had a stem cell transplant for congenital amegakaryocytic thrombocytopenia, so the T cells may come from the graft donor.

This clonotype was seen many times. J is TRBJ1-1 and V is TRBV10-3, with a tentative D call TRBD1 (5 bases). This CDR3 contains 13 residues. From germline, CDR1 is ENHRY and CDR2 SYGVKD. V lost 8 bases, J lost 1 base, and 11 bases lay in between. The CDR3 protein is CAIWGGPNTEAFF. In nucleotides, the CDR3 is TGTGCCATCTGGGGCGGTCCGAACACTGAAGCTTTCTTT.

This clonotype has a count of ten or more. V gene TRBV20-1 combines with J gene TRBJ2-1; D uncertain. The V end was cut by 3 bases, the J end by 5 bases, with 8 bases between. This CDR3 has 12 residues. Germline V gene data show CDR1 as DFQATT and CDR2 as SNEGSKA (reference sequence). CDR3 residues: CSASLADNEQFF. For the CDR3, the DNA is TGCAGTGCTAGCCTGGCTGACAATGAGCAGTTCTTC.

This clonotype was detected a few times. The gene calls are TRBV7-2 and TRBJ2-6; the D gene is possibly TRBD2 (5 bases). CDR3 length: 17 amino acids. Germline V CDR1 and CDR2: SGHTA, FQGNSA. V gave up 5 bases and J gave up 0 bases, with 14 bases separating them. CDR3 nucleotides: TGTGCCAGCAGCCGGCGCGCGGGCCTCTCTGGGGCCAACGTCCTGACTTTC. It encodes CASSRRAGLSGANVLTF.

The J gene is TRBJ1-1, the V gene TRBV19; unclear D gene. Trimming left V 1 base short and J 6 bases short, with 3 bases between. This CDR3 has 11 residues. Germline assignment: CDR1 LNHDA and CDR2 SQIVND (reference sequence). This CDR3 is CASSIGPEAFF. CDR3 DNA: TGTGCCAGTAGTATAGGACCTGAAGCTTTCTTT.

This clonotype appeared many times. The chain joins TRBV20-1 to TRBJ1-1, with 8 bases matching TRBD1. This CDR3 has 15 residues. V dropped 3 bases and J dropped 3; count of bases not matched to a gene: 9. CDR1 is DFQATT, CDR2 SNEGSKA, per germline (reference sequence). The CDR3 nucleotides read TGCAGTGCTAGGTTCAGGGGGCGTTTGGACACTGAAGCTTTCTTT. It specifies CSARFRGRLDTEAFF.

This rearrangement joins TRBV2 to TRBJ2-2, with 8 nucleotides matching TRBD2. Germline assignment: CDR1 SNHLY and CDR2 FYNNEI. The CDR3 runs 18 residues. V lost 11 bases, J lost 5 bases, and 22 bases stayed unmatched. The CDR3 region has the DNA TGTGCCTGCTGCCCTCGGGGAACCGGGACTAGTCTTACCGGGGAGCTGTTTTTT. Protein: CACCPRGTGTSLTGELFF.

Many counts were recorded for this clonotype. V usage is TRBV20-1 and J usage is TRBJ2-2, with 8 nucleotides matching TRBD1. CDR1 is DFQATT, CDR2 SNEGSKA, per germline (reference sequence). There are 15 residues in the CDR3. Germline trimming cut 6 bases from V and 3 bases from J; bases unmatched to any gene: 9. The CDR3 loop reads CSAKRTGIDTGELFF. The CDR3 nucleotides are TGCAGTGCAAAGCGGACAGGGATAGACACCGGGGAGCTGTTTTTT.

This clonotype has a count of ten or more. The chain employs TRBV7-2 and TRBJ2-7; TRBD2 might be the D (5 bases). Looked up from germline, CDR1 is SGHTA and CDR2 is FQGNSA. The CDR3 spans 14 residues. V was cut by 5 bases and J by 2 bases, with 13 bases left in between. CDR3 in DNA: TGTGCCAGCAGCCGAGGGCTTTCAGCCTACGAGCAGTACTTC. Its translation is CASSRGLSAYEQYF.

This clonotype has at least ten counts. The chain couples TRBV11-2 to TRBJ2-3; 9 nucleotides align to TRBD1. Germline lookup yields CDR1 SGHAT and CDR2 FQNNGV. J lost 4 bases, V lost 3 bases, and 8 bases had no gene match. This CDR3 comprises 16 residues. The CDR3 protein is CASSFFGGQGSDTQYF. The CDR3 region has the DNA TGTGCCAGCAGCTTTTTCGGCGGACAGGGGTCAGATACGCAGTATTTT.

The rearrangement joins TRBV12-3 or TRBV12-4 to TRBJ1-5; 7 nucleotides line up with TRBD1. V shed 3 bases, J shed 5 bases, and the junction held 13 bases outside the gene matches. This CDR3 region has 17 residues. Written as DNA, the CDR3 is TGTGCCAGCAGTTTTTGGGCTTGGACAGGCGGGGATCAGCCCCAGCATTTT. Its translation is CASSFWAWTGGDQPQHF.

In nucleotides, the CDR3 is TGCAGTGCTAGGAGAGGCAGCCTTCAAGAGACCCAGTACTTC. Translated, it gives CSARRGSLQETQYF. The chain couples TRBV20-1 to TRBJ2-5; D is uncertain. Trimming shortened V by 3 bases and J by 2 bases, and 13 bases separated the two germline ends. The CDR3 contains 14 residues. CDR1 DFQATT and CDR2 SNEGSKA come from the germline V gene (reference sequence).

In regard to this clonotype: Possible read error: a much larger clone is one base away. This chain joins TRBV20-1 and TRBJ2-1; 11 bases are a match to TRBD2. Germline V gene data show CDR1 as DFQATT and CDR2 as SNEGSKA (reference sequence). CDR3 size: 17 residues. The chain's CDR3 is CCARDLTSGSGPNEQFF. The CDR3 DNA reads TGCTGTGCTAGAGACCTTACTAGCGGGAGTGGCCCCAATGAGCAGTTCTTC.

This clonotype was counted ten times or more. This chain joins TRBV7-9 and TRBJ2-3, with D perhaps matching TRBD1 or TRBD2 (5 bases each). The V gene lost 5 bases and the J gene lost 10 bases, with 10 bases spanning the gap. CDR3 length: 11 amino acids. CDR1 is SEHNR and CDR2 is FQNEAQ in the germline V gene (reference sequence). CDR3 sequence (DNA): TGTGCCAGCAGCCTCCGGGGCCCGCAGTATTTT. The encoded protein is CASSLRGPQYF.

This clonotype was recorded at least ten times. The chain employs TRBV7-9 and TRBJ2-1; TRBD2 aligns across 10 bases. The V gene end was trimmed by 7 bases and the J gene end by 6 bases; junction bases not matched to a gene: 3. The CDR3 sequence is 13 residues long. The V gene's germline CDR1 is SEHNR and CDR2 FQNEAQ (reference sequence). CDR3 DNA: TGTGCCAGCAAGCCTAGCGGGAGCAATGAGCAGTTCTTC. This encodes CASKPSGSNEQFF.

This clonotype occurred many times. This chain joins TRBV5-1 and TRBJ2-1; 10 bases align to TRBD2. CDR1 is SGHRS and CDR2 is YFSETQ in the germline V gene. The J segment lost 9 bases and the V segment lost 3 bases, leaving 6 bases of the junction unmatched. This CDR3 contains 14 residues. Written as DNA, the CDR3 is TGCGCCAGCAGCTCACTAGCGGGACCGGCTGAGCAGTTCTTC. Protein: CASSSLAGPAEQFF.

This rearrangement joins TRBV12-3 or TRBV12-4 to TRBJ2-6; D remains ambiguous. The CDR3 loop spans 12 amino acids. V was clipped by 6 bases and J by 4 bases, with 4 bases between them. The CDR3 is CASRWGANVLTF. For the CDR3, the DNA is TGTGCCAGCAGGTGGGGGGCCAACGTCCTGACTTTC.

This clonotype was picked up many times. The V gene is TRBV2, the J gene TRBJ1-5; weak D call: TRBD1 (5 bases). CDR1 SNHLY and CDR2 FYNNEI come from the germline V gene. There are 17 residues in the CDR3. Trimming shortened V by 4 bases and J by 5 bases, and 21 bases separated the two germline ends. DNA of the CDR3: TGTGCCAGCAGTGTCCCTCCCGACAGTCCCGGTGATCAGCCCCAGCATTTT. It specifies CASSVPPDSPGDQPQHF.

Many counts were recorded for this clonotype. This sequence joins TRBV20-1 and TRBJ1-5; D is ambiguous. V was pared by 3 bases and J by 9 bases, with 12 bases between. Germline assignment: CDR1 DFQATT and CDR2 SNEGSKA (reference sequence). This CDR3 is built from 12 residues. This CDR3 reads CSASARVGPQHF. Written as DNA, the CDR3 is TGCAGTGCTAGTGCGCGGGTGGGGCCCCAGCATTTT.